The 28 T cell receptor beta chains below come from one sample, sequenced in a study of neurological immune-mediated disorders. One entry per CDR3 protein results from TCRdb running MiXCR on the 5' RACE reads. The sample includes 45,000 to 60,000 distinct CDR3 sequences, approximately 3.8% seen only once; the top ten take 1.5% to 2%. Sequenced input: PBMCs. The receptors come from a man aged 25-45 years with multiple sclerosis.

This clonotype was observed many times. CDR3 nucleotides: TGTGCCAGCAGTTTTAGCGGGGGGGCCGGAGATACGCAGTATTTT. This gives the protein CASSFSGGAGDTQYF. The gene calls are TRBV12-3 or TRBV12-4 and TRBJ2-3, with TRBD2 identical over 11 bases. The CDR3 is made up of 15 amino acids. Germline trimming cut 3 bases from V and 5 bases from J; bases unmatched to any gene: 4.

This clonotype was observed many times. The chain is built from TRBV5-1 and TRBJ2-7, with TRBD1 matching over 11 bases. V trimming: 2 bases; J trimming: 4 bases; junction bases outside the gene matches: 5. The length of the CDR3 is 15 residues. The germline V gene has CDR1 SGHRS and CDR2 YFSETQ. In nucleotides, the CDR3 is TGCGCCAGCAGCTTCGGGACAGGGGGTGAATACGAGCAGTACTTC. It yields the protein CASSFGTGGEYEQYF.

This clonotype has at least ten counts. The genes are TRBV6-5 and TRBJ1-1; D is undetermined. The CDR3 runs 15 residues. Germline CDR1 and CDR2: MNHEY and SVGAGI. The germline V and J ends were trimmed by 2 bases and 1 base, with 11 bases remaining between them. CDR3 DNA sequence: TGTGCCAGCAGTTACGAGGGTTGGGGGAACACTGAAGCTTTCTTT. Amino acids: CASSYEGWGNTEAFF.

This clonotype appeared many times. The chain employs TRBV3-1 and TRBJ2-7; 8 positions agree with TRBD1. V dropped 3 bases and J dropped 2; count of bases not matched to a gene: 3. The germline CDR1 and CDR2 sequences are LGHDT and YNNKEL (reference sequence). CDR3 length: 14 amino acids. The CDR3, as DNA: TGTGCCAGCAGCCATGGACAGGGCCCCTACGAGCAGTACTTC. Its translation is CASSHGQGPYEQYF.

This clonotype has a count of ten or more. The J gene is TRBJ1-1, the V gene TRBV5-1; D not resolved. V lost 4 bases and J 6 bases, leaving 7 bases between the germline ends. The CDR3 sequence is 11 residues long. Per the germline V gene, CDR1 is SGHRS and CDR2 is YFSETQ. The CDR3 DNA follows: TGCGCCAGCAGCCGTCCATCTGAAGCTTTCTTT. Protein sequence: CASSRPSEAFF.

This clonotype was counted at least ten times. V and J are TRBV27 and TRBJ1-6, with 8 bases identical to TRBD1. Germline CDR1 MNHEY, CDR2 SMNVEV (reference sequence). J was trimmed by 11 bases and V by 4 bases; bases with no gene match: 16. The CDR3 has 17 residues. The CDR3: CASSSTGTGRSGPPLHF. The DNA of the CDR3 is TGTGCCAGCAGTTCCACCGGGACAGGACGGTCAGGTCCACCCCTCCACTTT.

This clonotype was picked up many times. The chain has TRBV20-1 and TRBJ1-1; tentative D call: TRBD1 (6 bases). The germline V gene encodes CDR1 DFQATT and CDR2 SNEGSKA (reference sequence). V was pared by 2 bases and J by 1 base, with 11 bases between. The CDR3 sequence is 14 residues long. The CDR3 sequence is CSARSGGPNTEAFF. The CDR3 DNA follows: TGCAGTGCTAGATCCGGGGGCCCGAACACTGAAGCTTTCTTT.

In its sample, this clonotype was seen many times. The chain's CDR3 is CASRLMGQGANQPQHF. The CDR3 nucleotides are TGTGCCAGCAGACTAATGGGACAGGGGGCCAATCAGCCCCAGCATTTT. The genes are TRBV6-5 and TRBJ1-5; TRBD1 matches 12 bases. V lost 6 bases, J lost 3 bases, and 6 bases stayed unmatched. The CDR3 sequence is 16 residues long. CDR1 and CDR2 from the germline V gene are MNHEY and SVGAGI.

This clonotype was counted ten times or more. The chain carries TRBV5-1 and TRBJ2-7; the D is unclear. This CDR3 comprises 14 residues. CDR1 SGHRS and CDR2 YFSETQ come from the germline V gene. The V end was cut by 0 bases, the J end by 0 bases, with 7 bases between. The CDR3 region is CASSLGPNSYEQYF. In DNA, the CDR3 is TGCGCCAGCAGCTTGGGCCCAAACTCCTACGAGCAGTACTTC. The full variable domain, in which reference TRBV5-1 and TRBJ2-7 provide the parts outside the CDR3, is KAGVTQTPRYLIKTRGQQVTLSCSPISGHRSVSWYQQTPGQGLQFLFEYFSETQRNKGNFPGRFSGRQFSNSRSEMNVSTLELGDSALYLCASSLGPNSYEQYFGPGTRLTVT.

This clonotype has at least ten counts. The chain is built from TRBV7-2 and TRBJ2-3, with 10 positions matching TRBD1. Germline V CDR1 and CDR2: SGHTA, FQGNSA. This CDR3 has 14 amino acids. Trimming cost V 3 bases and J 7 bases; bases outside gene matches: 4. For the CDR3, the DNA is TGTGCCAGCAGCTTGGGACAGGGGAGGAATACGCAGTATTTT. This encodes CASSLGQGRNTQYF.

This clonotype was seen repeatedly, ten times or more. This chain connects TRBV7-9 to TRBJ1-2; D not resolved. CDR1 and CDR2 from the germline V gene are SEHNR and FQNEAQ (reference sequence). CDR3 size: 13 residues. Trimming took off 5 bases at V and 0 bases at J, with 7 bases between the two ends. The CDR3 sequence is CASSQEANYGYTF. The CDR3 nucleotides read TGTGCCAGCAGCCAGGAAGCTAACTATGGCTACACCTTC. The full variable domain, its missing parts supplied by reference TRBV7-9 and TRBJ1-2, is DTGVSQNPRHKITKRGQNVTFRCDPISEHNRLYWYRQTLGQGPEFLTYFQNEAQLEKSRLLSDRFSAERPKGSFSTLEIQRTEQGDSAMYLCASSQEANYGYTFGSGTRLTVV.

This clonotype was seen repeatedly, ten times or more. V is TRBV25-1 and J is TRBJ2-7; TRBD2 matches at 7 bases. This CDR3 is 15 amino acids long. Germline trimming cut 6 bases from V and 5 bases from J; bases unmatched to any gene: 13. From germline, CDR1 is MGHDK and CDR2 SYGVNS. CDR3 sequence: CASRGPSGGIHEQYF. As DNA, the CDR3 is TGTGCCAGCAGGGGCCCGTCCGGGGGGATCCACGAGCAGTACTTC.

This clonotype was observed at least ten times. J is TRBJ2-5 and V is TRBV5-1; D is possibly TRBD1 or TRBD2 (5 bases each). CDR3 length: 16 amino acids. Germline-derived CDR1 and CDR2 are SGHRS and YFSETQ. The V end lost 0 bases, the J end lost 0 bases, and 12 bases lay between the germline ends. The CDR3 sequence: CASSLGRVGDQETQYF. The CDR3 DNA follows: TGCGCCAGCAGCTTGGGAAGAGTGGGGGACCAAGAGACCCAGTACTTC.

CDR3 DNA sequence: TGTGCCAGCAGTTTATCGGTGACAGGGTCTGGGGAGCAGTACTTC. Its protein is CASSLSVTGSGEQYF. V and J are TRBV12-3 or TRBV12-4 and TRBJ2-7, with 7 bases lining up with TRBD1. The length of the CDR3 is 15 residues. Trimming took 2 bases from V and 7 from J; bases not matched to a gene: 11.

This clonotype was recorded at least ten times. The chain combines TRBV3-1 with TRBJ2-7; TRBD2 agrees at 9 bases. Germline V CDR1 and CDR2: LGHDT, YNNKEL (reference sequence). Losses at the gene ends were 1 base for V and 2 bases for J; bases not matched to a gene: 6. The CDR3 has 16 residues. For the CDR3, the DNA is TGTGCCAGCAGCCAAGTGTTGGCGGGAGGGCCCTACGAGCAGTACTTC. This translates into CASSQVLAGGPYEQYF.

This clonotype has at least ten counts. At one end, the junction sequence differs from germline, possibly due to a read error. CDR3 loop: CASSEAEQGLGNQPQNF. CDR3 DNA: TGTGCCAGCAGTGAAGCGGAACAGGGGTTGGGTAATCAGCCCCAGAATTTT. The rearrangement joins TRBV2 to TRBJ1-5; 7 bases agree with TRBD1. The CDR3 length is 17 residues. Germline assignment: CDR1 SNHLY and CDR2 FYNNEI.

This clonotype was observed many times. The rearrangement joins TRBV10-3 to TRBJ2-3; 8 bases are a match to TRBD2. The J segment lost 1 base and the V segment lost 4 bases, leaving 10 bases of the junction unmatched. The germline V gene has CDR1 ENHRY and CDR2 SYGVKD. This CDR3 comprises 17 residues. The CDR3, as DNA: TGTGCCATCAGTGTGGATCGGGGGGGCCCCCGCACAGATACGCAGTATTTT. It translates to CAISVDRGGPRTDTQYF.

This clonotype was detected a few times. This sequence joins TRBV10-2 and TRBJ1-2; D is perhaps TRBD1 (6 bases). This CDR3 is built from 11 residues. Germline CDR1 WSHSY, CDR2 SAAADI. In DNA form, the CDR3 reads TGCGCTCTCAACAGGGATGGTGGCTACACCTTC. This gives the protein CALNRDGGYTF.

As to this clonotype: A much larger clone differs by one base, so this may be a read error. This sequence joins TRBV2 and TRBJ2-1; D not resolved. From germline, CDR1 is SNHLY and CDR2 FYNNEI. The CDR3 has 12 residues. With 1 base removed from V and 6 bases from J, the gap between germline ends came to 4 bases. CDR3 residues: CASSEGGNEQFF. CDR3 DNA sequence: TGTGCCAGCAGTGAAGGGGGCAATGAGCAGTTCTTC.

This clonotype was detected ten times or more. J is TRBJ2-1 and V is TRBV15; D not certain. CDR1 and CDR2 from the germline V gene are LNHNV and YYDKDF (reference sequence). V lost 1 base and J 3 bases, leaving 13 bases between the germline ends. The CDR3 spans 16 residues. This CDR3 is CATSRAGSVNYNEQFF. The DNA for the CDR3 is TGTGCCACCAGCAGAGCCGGCAGCGTCAACTACAATGAGCAGTTCTTC.

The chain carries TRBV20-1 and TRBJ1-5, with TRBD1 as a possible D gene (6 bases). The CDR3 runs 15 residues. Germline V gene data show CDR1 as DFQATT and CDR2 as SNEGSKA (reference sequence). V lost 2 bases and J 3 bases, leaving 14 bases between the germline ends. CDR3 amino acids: CSARSRGGINQPQHF. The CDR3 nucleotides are TGCAGTGCTAGATCTAGGGGGGGTATCAATCAGCCCCAGCATTTT.

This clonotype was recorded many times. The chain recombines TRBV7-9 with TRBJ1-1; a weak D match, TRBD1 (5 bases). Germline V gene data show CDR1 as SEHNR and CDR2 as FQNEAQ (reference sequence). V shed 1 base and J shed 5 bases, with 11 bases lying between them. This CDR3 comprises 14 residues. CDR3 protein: CASSLGRVGTEAFF. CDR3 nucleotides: TGTGCCAGCAGCTTAGGCAGGGTTGGAACTGAAGCTTTCTTT.

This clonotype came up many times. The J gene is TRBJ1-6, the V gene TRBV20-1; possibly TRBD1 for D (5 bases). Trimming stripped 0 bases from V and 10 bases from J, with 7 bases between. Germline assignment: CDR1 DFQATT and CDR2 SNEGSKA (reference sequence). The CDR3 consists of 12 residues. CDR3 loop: CSARETGSPLHF. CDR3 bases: TGCAGTGCTAGAGAAACAGGATCACCCCTCCACTTT.

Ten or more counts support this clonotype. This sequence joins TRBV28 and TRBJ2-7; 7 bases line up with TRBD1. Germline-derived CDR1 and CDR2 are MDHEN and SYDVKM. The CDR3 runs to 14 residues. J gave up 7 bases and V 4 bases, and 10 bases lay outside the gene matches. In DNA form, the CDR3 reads TGTGCCAGCAGTTCCCTCCAACAGGGGCGGGAGCAGTACTTC. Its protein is CASSSLQQGREQYF.

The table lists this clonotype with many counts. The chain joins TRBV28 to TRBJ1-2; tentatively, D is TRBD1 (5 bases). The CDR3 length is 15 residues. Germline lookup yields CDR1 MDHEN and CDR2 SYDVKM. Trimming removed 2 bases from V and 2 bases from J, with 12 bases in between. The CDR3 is CASSLRGTINYGYTF. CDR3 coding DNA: TGTGCCAGCAGTTTAAGAGGGACTATCAACTATGGCTACACCTTC.

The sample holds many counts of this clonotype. The CDR3 DNA reads as TGCAGTGCTTCGACCCACCGCTCCTACGAGCAGTACTTC. This encodes CSASTHRSYEQYF. The rearrangement joins TRBV20-1 to TRBJ2-7; D gene unclear. Germline CDR1 and CDR2: DFQATT and SNEGSKA (reference sequence). The germline V and J ends were trimmed by 5 bases and 0 bases, with 11 bases remaining between them. The CDR3 sequence is 13 residues long.

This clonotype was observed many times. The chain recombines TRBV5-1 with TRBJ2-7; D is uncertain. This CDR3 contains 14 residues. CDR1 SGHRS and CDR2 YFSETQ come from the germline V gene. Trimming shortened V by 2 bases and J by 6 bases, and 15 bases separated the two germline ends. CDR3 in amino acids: CASSLAGVLGEQYF. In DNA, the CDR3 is TGCGCCAGCAGCTTAGCCGGAGTACTGGGCGAGCAGTACTTC.

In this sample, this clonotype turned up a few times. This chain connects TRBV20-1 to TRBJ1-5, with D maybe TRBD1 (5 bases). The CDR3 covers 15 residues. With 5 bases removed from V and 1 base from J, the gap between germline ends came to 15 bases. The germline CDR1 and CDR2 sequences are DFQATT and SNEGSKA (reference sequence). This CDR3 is CSAARDGRSNQPQHF. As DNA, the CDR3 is TGCAGTGCTGCCCGGGACGGCAGGAGCAATCAGCCCCAGCATTTT.